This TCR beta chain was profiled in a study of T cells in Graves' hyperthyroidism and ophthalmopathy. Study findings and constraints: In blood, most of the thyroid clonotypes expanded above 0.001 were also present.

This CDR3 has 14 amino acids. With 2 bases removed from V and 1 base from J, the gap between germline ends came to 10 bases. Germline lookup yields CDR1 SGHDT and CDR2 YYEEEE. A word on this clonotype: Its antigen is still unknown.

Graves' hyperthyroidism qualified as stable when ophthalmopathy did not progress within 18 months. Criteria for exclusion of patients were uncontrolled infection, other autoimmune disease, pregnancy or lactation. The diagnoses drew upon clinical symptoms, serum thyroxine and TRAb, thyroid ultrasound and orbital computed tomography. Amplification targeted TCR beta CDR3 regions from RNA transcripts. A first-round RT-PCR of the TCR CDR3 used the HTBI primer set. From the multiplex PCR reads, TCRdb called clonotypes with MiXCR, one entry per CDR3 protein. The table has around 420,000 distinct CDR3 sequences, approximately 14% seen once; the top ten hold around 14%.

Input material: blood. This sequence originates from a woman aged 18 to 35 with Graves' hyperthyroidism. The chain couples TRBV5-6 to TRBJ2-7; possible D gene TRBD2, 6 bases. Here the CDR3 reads CASSFVGGSYEQYF. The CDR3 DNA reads TGTGCCAGCAGCTTCGTGGGAGGATCCTACGAGCAGTACTTC.